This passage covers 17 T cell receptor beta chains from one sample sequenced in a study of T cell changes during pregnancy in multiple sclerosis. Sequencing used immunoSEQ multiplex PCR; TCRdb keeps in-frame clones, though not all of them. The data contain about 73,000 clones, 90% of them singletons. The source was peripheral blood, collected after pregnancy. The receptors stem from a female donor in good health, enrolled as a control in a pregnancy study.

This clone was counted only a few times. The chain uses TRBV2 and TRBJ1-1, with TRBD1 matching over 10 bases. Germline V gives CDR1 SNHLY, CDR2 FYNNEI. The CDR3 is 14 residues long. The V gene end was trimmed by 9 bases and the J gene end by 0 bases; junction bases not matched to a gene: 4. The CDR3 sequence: CARLDRGMNTEAFF. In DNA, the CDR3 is TGTGCCAGACTGGACAGGGGGATGAACACTGAAGCTTTCTTT.

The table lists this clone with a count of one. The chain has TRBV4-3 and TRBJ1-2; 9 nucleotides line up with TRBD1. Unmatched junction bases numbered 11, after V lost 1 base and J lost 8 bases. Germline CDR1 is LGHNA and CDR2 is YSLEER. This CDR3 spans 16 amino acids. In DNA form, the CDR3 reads TGCGCCAGCAGCCAAGTAGCCGGGACAGGGAGTGGCGGCTACACCTTC. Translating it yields CASSQVAGTGSGGYTF.

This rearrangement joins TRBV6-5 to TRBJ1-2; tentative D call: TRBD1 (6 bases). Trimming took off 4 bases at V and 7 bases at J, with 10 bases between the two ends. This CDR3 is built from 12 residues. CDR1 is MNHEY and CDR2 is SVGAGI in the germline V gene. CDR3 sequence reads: CASSFRGSGYTF. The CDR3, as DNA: TGTGCCAGCAGTTTCAGGGGTAGTGGCTACACCTTC.

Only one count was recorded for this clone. CDR3 nucleotide sequence: TGTGCCAGCAGCTCCCGAGCGGGAGAGACCCAGTACTTC. The encoded protein is CASSSRAGETQYF. The V and J genes are TRBV7-2 and TRBJ2-5, with D possibly matching TRBD2 (6 bases). V gave up 4 bases and J gave up 4 bases, with 10 bases separating them. In germline, CDR1 is SGHTA, CDR2 FQGNSA. CDR3 length: 13 amino acids.

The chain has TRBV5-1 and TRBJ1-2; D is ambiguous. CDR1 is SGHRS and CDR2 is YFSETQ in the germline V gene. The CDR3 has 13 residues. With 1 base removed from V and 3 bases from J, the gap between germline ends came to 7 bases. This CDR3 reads CASSLNSHYGYTF. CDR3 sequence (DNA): TGCGCCAGCAGCTTGAATAGCCACTATGGCTACACCTTC.

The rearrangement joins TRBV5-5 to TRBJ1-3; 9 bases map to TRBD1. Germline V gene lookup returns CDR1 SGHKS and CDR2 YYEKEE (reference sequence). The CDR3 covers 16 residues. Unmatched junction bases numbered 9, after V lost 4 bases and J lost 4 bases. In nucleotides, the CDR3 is TGTGCCAGCAGCAGTGGACAGGGGAGGTCAGGAAACACCATATATTTT. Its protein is CASSSGQGRSGNTIYF.

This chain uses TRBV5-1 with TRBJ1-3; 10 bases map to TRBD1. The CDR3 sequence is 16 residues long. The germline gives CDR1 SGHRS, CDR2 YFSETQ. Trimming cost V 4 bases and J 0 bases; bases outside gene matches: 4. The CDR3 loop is CASSHGQGVSGNTIYF. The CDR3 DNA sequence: TGCGCCAGCAGCCACGGACAGGGGGTCTCTGGAAACACCATATATTTT.

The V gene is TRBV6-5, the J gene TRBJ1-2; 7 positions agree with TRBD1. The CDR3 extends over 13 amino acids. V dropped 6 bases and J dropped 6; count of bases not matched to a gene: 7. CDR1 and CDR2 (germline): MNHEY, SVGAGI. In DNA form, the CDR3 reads TGTGCCAGCAGGAGTCGACAGGGTCATGGCTACACCTTC. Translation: CASRSRQGHGYTF.

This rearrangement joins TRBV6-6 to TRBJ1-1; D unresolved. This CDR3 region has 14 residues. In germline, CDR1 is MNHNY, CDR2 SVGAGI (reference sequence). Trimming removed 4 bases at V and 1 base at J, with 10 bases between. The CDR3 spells CASSSEAENTEAFF. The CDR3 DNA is TGTGCCAGCAGTTCCGAGGCAGAGAACACTGAAGCTTTCTTT.

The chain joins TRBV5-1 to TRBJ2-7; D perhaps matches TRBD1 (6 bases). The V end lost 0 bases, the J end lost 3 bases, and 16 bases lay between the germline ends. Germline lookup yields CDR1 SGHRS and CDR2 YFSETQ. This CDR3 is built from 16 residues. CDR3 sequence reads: CASSLGQGQTLYEQYF. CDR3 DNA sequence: TGCGCCAGCAGCTTGGGCCAAGGACAGACCCTCTACGAGCAGTACTTC.

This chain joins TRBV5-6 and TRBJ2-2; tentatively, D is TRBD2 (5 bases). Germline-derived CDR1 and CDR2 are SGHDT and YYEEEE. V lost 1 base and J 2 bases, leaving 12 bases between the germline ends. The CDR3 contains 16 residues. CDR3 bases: TGTGCCAGCAGCTTGTCTCCCGGGGTAAACACCGGGGAGCTGTTTTTT. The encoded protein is CASSLSPGVNTGELFF.

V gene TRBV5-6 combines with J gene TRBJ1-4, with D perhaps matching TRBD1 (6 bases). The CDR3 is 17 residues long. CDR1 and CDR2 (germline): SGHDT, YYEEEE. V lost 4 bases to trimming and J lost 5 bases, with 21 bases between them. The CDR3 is CASSRSTGPGGNEKLFF. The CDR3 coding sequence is TGTGCCAGCAGCCGATCCACAGGGCCGGGGGGGAATGAAAAACTGTTTTTT.

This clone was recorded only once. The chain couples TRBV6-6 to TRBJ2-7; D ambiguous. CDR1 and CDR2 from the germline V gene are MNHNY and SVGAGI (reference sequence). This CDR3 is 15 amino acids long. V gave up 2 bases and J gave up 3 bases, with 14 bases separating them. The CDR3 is CASSYPAGPLYEQYF. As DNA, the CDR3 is TGTGCCAGCAGTTACCCAGCTGGGCCCCTCTACGAGCAGTACTTC.

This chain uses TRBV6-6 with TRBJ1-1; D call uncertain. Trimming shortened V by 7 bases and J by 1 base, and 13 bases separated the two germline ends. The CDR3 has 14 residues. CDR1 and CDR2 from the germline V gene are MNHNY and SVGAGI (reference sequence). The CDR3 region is CASKSRAGNTEAFF. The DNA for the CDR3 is TGTGCCAGCAAATCGCGTGCGGGGAACACTGAAGCTTTCTTT.

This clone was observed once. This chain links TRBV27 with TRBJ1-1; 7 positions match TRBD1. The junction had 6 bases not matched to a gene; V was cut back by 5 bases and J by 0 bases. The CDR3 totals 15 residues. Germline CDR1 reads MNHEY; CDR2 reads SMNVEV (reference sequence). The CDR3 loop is CASSPRQGMNTEAFF. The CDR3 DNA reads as TGTGCCAGCAGTCCGCGACAGGGCATGAACACTGAAGCTTTCTTT.

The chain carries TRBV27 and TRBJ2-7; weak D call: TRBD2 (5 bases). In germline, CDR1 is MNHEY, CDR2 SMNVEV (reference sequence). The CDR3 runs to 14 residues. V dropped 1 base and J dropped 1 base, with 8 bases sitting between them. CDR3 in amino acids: CASSLLTGSYEQYF. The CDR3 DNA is TGTGCCAGCAGTTTATTAACGGGGTCCTACGAGCAGTACTTC.

The CDR3 sequence: CASSRDYTGGDFYEQYF. The DNA of the CDR3 is TGCGCCAGCAGCCGGGATTATACAGGGGGCGATTTCTACGAGCAGTACTTC. The chain uses TRBV4-3 and TRBJ2-7; the match to TRBD1 covers 9 bases. The ends lost 4 bases at V and 3 bases at J; junction bases unmatched: 13. Germline V CDR1 and CDR2: LGHNA, YSLEER. The CDR3 loop spans 17 amino acids.